The next 2 T cell receptor beta chains were all read from a single sample in a study of cytomegalovirus exposure and HLA in healthy donors. Both 60 Vbeta primers and 13 Jbeta primers went into the PCR. TCRdb's copy holds only in-frame clones and misses some; the assay was immunoSEQ multiplex PCR. The data show 90,000 to 120,000 clones, with 75% to 80% seen just once and under 6.5% held by the top ten. Specimen: PBMCs. These receptor sequences come from a man aged 60-69 years in good health and CMV-seropositive.

J is TRBJ1-1 and V is TRBV21-1. TRBV21-1 is a documented pseudogene. This CDR3 contains 14 residues. CDR3 nucleotide sequence: TGTGCCAGCAGCAAATCGGCGGGGGTCGGTGAAGCTTTCTTT. This encodes CASSKSAGVGEAFF.

The rearrangement uses TRBV6-4 and TRBJ1-6; 7 bases align to TRBD1. V was pared by 0 bases and J by 7 bases, with 3 bases of the junction left unmatched. Germline V lookup: CDR1 MRHNA, CDR2 SNTAGT. This CDR3 is 15 amino acids long. In DNA form, the CDR3 reads TGTGCCAGCAGTGACTCGACAGGGCCCAATTCACCCCTCCACTTT. Its translation is CASSDSTGPNSPLHF.